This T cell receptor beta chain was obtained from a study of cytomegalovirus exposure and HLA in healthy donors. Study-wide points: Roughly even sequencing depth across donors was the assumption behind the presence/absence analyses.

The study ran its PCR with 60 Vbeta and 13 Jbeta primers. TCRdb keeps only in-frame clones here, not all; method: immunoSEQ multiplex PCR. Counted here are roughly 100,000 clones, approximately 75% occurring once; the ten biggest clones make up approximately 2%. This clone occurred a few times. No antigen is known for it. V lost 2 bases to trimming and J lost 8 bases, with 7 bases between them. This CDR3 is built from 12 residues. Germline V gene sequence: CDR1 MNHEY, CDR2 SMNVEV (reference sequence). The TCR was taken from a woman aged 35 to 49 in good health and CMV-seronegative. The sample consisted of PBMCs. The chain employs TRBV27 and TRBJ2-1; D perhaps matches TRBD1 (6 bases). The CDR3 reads CASSLGGHEQFF. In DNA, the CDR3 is TGTGCCAGCAGTTTAGGGGGCCATGAGCAGTTCTTC.